This T cell receptor beta chain comes out of a study of blood T cell repertoires in COVID-19. Overall study: Samples came from the United States, Italy and Spain, spanning acute and convalescent COVID-19. In each case, the material was cDNA or gDNA derived from T cells, B-cell-depleted T cells, or PBMCs.

As processed by the authors: Amplified reference gene primers provided the basis for estimating nucleated cell counts. Profiled with immunoSEQ multiplex PCR; TCRdb holds only in-frame clones, not every one. V and J calls and clone size are those listed in that table; D and trimming were worked out from the DNA. The repertoire consists of under 200,000 clones, with approximately 90% occurring once and the leading ten covering approximately 0.5%. The CDR3 is 19 amino acids. CDR1 and CDR2 from the germline V gene are MDHEN and SYDVKM. The V and J ends lost 4 bases and 4 bases, in that order; junction bases with no gene match: 18.

This TCR came from a man aged 50 or older with acute or convalescent COVID-19. This sequence joins TRBV28 and TRBJ2-3; 9 nucleotides line up with TRBD1. Sequencing was performed on peripheral blood. The CDR3 bases are TGTGCCAGCAGTTCCATCTCTACGACAGGGGGAGAATCCTCAGATACGCAGTATTTT. Its protein product is CASSSISTTGGESSDTQYF.